One sample yielded the 13 T cell receptor beta chains listed below, sequenced in a study of shared clonotypes between healthy human individuals. Here immunoSEQ multiplex PCR was the method, and the copy in TCRdb shows in-frame clones only, minus some. The sample has fewer than 1.4 million clones; around 82% are singletons. Sequenced input: memory CD4+ T cells from PBMCs. The subset is: CD45RA-negative fraction. The receptors shown here come from a man younger than 35 in good health. Some clones in this sample may be carry-over from other donors' samples.

The chain carries TRBV2 and TRBJ2-6, with no clear D. V was pared by 1 base and J by 0 bases, with 7 bases between. The germline V gene has CDR1 SNHLY and CDR2 FYNNEI. CDR3 length equals 16 residues. This CDR3 is CASSEGPVSGANVLTF. Here the CDR3 DNA reads TGTGCCAGCAGTGAAGGTCCGGTCTCTGGGGCCAACGTCCTGACTTTC.

This clone has just a few counts. With only one base between it and a far larger clone, this is likely a read error. This CDR3 is also generated by other DNA sequences in the sample. The chain has TRBV30 and TRBJ1-1, with a possible D match to TRBD1 (5 bases). Per the germline V gene, CDR1 is GTSNPN and CDR2 is SVGIG (reference sequence). Trimming pared 3 bases from V and 0 bases from J, leaving 8 bases between. The CDR3 has 13 residues. CDR3 sequence: CAWSVGVNTEAFF. For the CDR3, the DNA is TGTGCCTGGAGCGTGGGGGTGAACACTGAAGCTTTCTTT. The full variable domain, with the rest looked up from reference TRBV30 and TRBJ1-1, is SQTIHQWPATLVQPVGSPLSLECTVEGTSNPNLYWYRQAAGRGLQLLFYSVGIGQISSEVPQNLSASRPQDRQFILSSKKLLLSDSGFYLCAWSVGVNTEAFFGQGTRLTVV.

There are a few counts of this clone. For the CDR3, the DNA is TGTGCCAGCAGCTTCCGGGACCACTCCTACGAGCAGTACTTC. Translated: CASSFRDHSYEQYF. The J gene is TRBJ2-7, the V gene TRBV5-8; D might be TRBD1 or TRBD2, each matching 5 bases. The germline V gene encodes CDR1 SGHTS and CDR2 YDEGEE. The CDR3 is 14 residues long. V lost 2 bases and J 0 bases, leaving 9 bases between the germline ends.

This clone was found a few times. The rearrangement links TRBV7-2 to TRBJ2-3, with D possibly matching TRBD2 (6 bases). The CDR3 runs 13 residues. Germline lookup yields CDR1 SGHTA and CDR2 FQGNSA. V was clipped by 4 bases and J by 11 bases, with 16 bases between them. The CDR3 sequence: CASSSPGRDGQYF. In nucleotides, the CDR3 is TGTGCCAGCAGCTCCCCTGGGCGGGACGGGCAGTATTTT.

The chain recombines TRBV7-9 with TRBJ2-3; possible D gene TRBD1, 5 bases. Germline lookup yields CDR1 SEHNR and CDR2 FQNEAQ (reference sequence). Trimming left V 5 bases short and J 5 bases short, with 17 bases between. The CDR3 extends over 15 amino acids. The CDR3 loop reads CASSRGDGPGDTQYF. The CDR3 DNA reads TGTGCCAGCAGCAGGGGTGACGGTCCCGGAGATACGCAGTATTTT.

The chain has TRBV5-1 and TRBJ2-3; no clear D gene. The CDR3 loop spans 15 amino acids. CDR1 is SGHRS, CDR2 YFSETQ, per germline. V lost 2 bases and J lost 4, with 14 bases in between. CDR3 nucleotides: TGCGCCAGCAGCTTAGAGACCCTAGGACCAGATACGCAGTATTTT. Translation gives CASSLETLGPDTQYF.

J is TRBJ2-2 and V is TRBV5-1, with 7 bases identical to TRBD1. This CDR3 has 14 residues. V dropped 7 bases and J dropped 3; count of bases not matched to a gene: 6. Germline CDR1 SGHRS, CDR2 YFSETQ. In nucleotides, the CDR3 is TGCGCCAGCCGAAGACAGGGAGACACCGGGGAGCTGTTTTTT. Translation gives CASRRQGDTGELFF.

The chain joins TRBV30 to TRBJ1-6; D perhaps matches TRBD1 (5 bases). Germline V gene sequence: CDR1 GTSNPN, CDR2 SVGIG (reference sequence). Trimming left V 4 bases short and J 7 bases short, with 14 bases between. The CDR3 is 14 amino acids. The DNA of the CDR3 is TGTGCCTGGACTAGAGGGACGAAGAATTCACCCCTCCACTTT. This gives the protein CAWTRGTKNSPLHF.

The V gene is TRBV6-5, the J gene TRBJ2-1; 7 nucleotides agree with TRBD2. Per germline, CDR1 MNHEY and CDR2 SVGAGI. This CDR3 spans 15 amino acids. After removal of 2 bases from V and 2 bases from J, the junction contained 3 bases not matched to a gene. The CDR3 sequence: CASSYGLDPYNEQFF. In DNA, the CDR3 is TGTGCCAGCAGTTACGGACTAGACCCCTACAATGAGCAGTTCTTC.

The chain couples TRBV13 to TRBJ2-2; maybe TRBD1 (5 bases). The germline V gene has CDR1 PRHDT and CDR2 FYEKMQ (reference sequence). This CDR3 contains 15 residues. V lost 0 bases and J lost 5, with 10 bases in between. CDR3 DNA sequence: TGTGCCAGCAGCTTAGGAGGGGCTGGGACCGGGGAGCTGTTTTTT. This translates into CASSLGGAGTGELFF.

The genes are TRBV5-1 and TRBJ1-2; D not certain. This CDR3 is 18 amino acids long. From germline, CDR1 is SGHRS and CDR2 YFSETQ. The V gene lost 0 bases and the J gene lost 4 bases, with 22 bases spanning the gap. The CDR3 loop is CASSLGPAQTLSGYGYTF. Written as DNA, the CDR3 is TGCGCCAGCAGCTTGGGGCCAGCTCAAACCTTGTCCGGCTATGGCTACACCTTC.

This clone has a handful of counts. The chain combines TRBV29-1 with TRBJ2-5, with D possibly TRBD2 on 5 matching bases. This CDR3 has 12 amino acids. The V gene's germline CDR1 is SQVTM and CDR2 ANQGSEA. Trimming cost V 3 bases and J 1 base, with 6 bases left between them. CDR3 DNA sequence: TGCAGCGTTGACGGGGTCCAAGAGACCCAGTACTTC. Its protein is CSVDGVQETQYF.

CDR3 nucleotide sequence: TGTGCCAGCAGAATCACAGGGGCCGCGCCGAACTATGGCTACACCTTC. Protein: CASRITGAAPNYGYTF. The chain couples TRBV5-6 to TRBJ1-2; 7 nucleotides line up with TRBD1. The CDR3 sequence is 16 residues long. Germline assignment: CDR1 SGHDT and CDR2 YYEEEE. Germline trimming cut 5 bases from V and 2 bases from J; bases unmatched to any gene: 12.